The source of this TCR beta chain is a study of low-dose radiotherapy and immunotherapy resistance in tumors. About the study: Participants in Cohort 2 were given 1 Gy per fraction every two weeks, for 13 Gy over 26 weeks. Treatment consisted of nivolumab 240 mg every two weeks and ipilimumab 1 mg/kg every six weeks, given intravenously to patients. Patients were on oral aspirin 300 mg taken daily for four cycles from cycle 1 day 1.

Documented time point: after trial treatment. Treatment in this sample: LDRT plus nivolumab, ipilimumab, low-dose cyclophosphamide and aspirin (RACIN trial). Germline-derived CDR1 and CDR2 are MDHEN and SYDVKM. V lost 5 bases, J lost 1 base, and 12 bases lay in between. This CDR3 has 15 residues. This clonotype has just one count. Alpha and beta chains were covered, as first-strand cDNA relied on TRAV- and TRBV-specific primers. With a V-primer adapter and a constant-region primer, TCRs were amplified for roughly 21 PCR cycles. Each CDR3 protein gets one entry after TCRdb re-called the reads with MiXCR. The sample has about 97,000 distinct CDR3 sequences, 20% seen once; the top ten hold over 4%.

The clonotype comes from a male donor with prostate cancer. The chain uses TRBV28 and TRBJ1-5; possible D gene TRBD1, 5 bases. The sequences come from PBMCs, collected after low-dose radiotherapy plus immunotherapy. As DNA, the CDR3 is TGTGCCAGCAGTATGCAGGGTTGGAGCAATCAGCCCCAGCATTTT. Translation: CASSMQGWSNQPQHF.